The 19 T cell receptor beta chains below were found in one sample sequenced in a study of OX40 agonist ivuxolimab in advanced cancers. Some clones are missing from TCRdb's copy, which holds only in-frame ones; the method was immunoSEQ multiplex PCR. Here the sample spans about 61,000 clones, about nine tenths being singletons. The sequencing here drew on CD4+ or CD8+ T cells sorted from blood, taken in a trial of the OX40 agonist ivuxolimab. Receptor source: an adult with an advanced solid tumor such as melanoma, head and neck, liver or kidney cancer.

The J gene is TRBJ2-3, the V gene TRBV18; the match to TRBD2 covers 7 bases. Germline CDR1 reads KGHSH; CDR2 reads LQKENI. The CDR3 extends over 15 amino acids. V lost 0 bases, J lost 4 bases, and 4 bases stayed unmatched. CDR3 region: CASSPPAGASDTQYF. In DNA form, the CDR3 reads TGTGCCAGCTCACCACCGGCGGGAGCATCAGATACGCAGTATTTT.

The CDR3 DNA follows: TGTGCCAGTAGTATATCCGGAAGGTCACCCCTCCACTTT. It encodes CASSISGRSPLHF. The V gene is TRBV19, the J gene TRBJ1-6; D remains ambiguous. The germline CDR1 and CDR2 sequences are LNHDA and SQIVND (reference sequence). This CDR3 spans 13 amino acids. The germline V and J ends were trimmed by 2 bases and 10 bases, with 9 bases remaining between them.

This chain links TRBV7-8 with TRBJ2-7; D gene ambiguous. CDR3 size: 13 residues. V lost 5 bases and J lost 0, with 8 bases in between. CDR1 and CDR2 (germline): SGHVS, FQNEAQ. DNA for the CDR3: TGTGCCAGCAGCGGAGTAAGCTCCTACGAGCAGTACTTC. Translating gives CASSGVSSYEQYF.

The rearrangement uses TRBV9 and TRBJ2-1; 8 bases line up with TRBD2. The germline CDR1 and CDR2 sequences are SGDLS and YYNGEE. With 4 bases clipped from V and 4 bases from J, the junction kept 10 bases outside the gene matches. This CDR3 region has 16 residues. The CDR3 loop is CASSIPREAPYNEQFF. The CDR3 nucleotides read TGTGCCAGCAGCATACCGCGGGAGGCTCCATACAATGAGCAGTTCTTC.

The chain combines TRBV27 with TRBJ1-1; 9 bases map to TRBD1. Germline loops: CDR1 MNHEY, CDR2 SMNVEV (reference sequence). The J segment lost 1 base and the V segment lost 3 bases, leaving 6 bases of the junction unmatched. The length of the CDR3 is 16 residues. CDR3 sequence: CASSLTGGYGNTEAFF. The CDR3 nucleotides read TGTGCCAGCAGTTTGACAGGGGGGTATGGGAACACTGAAGCTTTCTTT.

Remarks on this clone: This sample also contains other DNA sequences that code for the same CDR3. The chain joins TRBV6-5 to TRBJ2-5; D unclear. Trimming cost V 0 bases and J 3 bases, with 11 bases left between them. The germline V gene encodes CDR1 MNHEY and CDR2 SVGAGI. The CDR3 spans 15 residues. As DNA, the CDR3 is TGTGCCAGCAGTTACTCGAAACGGACGGAAGAGACCCAGTACTTC. It encodes CASSYSKRTEETQYF.

The genes are TRBV2 and TRBJ2-1, with 14 bases fitting TRBD2. Germline values: CDR1 SNHLY, CDR2 FYNNEI. CDR3 size: 16 residues. V was clipped by 9 bases and J by 9 bases; unmatched bases: 13. DNA for the CDR3: TGTGCCAGGAACGGACTAGCGGGAGGCGCTATGGGTGAGCAGTTCTTC. Amino acid sequence: CARNGLAGGAMGEQFF.

The CDR3 region has the DNA TGTGCCAGTAGTATGGGTGGGAGTTATAATGAGCAGTTCTTC. It encodes CASSMGGSYNEQFF. The V call is TRBV19, the J call TRBJ2-1; tentative D call: TRBD2 (5 bases). The ends were cut back, 3 bases at V and 7 bases at J, with 13 bases in the middle. This CDR3 has 14 amino acids. The germline gives CDR1 LNHDA, CDR2 SQIVND (reference sequence).

This chain joins TRBV6-1 and TRBJ2-7; no firm D call. CDR3 length: 14 amino acids. V shed 2 bases and J shed 5 bases, with 13 bases lying between them. From germline, CDR1 is MNHNS and CDR2 SASEGT. CDR3 sequence: CASSELSGRHEQYF. The CDR3, as DNA: TGTGCCAGCAGTGAATTATCGGGCCGGCACGAGCAGTACTTC.

CDR3 nucleotide sequence: TGTGCCAGCAGCTCAAGACAGGGAGGAGTGGACACCATATATTTT. It translates to CASSSRQGGVDTIYF. The chain combines TRBV5-6 with TRBJ1-3; 7 positions agree with TRBD1. Germline V gene data show CDR1 as SGHDT and CDR2 as YYEEEE. V shed 3 bases and J 8 bases; nucleotides not matched to a gene: 11. The CDR3 is 15 amino acids.

The chain has TRBV5-6 and TRBJ2-3, with a tentative D call TRBD2 (5 bases). Germline lookup yields CDR1 SGHDT and CDR2 YYEEEE. Trimming pared 3 bases from V and 0 bases from J, leaving 5 bases between. This CDR3 is 13 amino acids long. This CDR3 reads CASSWTSTDTQYF. The CDR3, as DNA: TGTGCCAGCAGCTGGACTAGCACAGATACGCAGTATTTT.

This rearrangement joins TRBV4-3 to TRBJ1-1; D perhaps matches TRBD1 (5 bases). CDR1 LGHNA and CDR2 YSLEER come from the germline V gene. Between the trimmed V and J ends, which lost 4 bases and 6 bases, there was a span of 9 bases. The length of the CDR3 is 12 residues. The CDR3 DNA reads TGCGCCAGCAGCCTCAGAGGGGCTGAAGCTTTCTTT. Translated, it gives CASSLRGAEAFF.

V usage is TRBV4-1 and J usage is TRBJ2-3; TRBD2 matches 10 bases. With 4 bases clipped from V and 5 bases from J, the junction kept 9 bases outside the gene matches. The CDR3 runs to 16 residues. The germline gives CDR1 MGHRA, CDR2 YSYEKL. The CDR3 DNA reads as TGCGCCAGCAGCCCACTTGGGACTAGCGTAGGAGATACGCAGTATTTT. Protein product: CASSPLGTSVGDTQYF.

The V and J genes are TRBV14 and TRBJ1-1; D gene ambiguous. V gave up 4 bases and J gave up 2 bases, with 8 bases separating them. Germline V lookup: CDR1 SGHDN, CDR2 FVKESK. The CDR3 has 13 amino acids. As DNA, the CDR3 is TGTGCCAGCAGCCCCCTAGGAAACACTGAAGCTTTCTTT. This codes for CASSPLGNTEAFF.

The chain recombines TRBV7-8 with TRBJ1-5; the D is unclear. Germline CDR1 SGHVS, CDR2 FQNEAQ. Deletions cut 2 bases from V and 0 bases from J, with 17 bases between. This CDR3 is built from 18 residues. CDR3 bases: TGTGCCAGCAGCTTAACTGGCACCGCGACTTATAGCAATCAGCCCCAGCATTTT. Amino acid sequence: CASSLTGTATYSNQPQHF.

The chain combines TRBV29-1 with TRBJ2-5; D gene ambiguous. CDR3 length: 12 amino acids. The germline CDR1 and CDR2 sequences are SQVTM and ANQGSEA. The V and J ends lost 1 base and 1 base respectively, with 4 bases between them. The CDR3 is CSVEGSQETQYF. DNA of the CDR3: TGCAGCGTTGAAGGGTCCCAAGAGACCCAGTACTTC.

The J gene is TRBJ2-1, the V gene TRBV30; TRBD2 matches 8 bases. This CDR3 spans 13 amino acids. V shed 0 bases and J 10 bases; nucleotides not matched to a gene: 5. Germline assignment: CDR1 GTSNPN and CDR2 SVGIG (reference sequence). CDR3: CAWSVQRGGEQFF. Written as DNA, the CDR3 is TGTGCCTGGAGTGTCCAACGGGGGGGAGAGCAGTTCTTC. The full variable domain, in which reference TRBV30 and TRBJ2-1 provide the parts outside the CDR3, is SQTIHQWPATLVQPVGSPLSLECTVEGTSNPNLYWYRQAAGRGLQLLFYSVGIGQISSEVPQNLSASRPQDRQFILSSKKLLLSDSGFYLCAWSVQRGGEQFFGPGTRLTVL.

The genes are TRBV10-2 and TRBJ1-5; D is unresolved. V lost 3 bases, J lost 3 bases, and 3 bases lay in between. Germline loops: CDR1 WSHSY, CDR2 SAAADI. This CDR3 has 12 amino acids. CDR3 protein: CASSDSNQPQHF. The CDR3 coding sequence is TGCGCCAGCAGTGACTCCAATCAGCCCCAGCATTTT.

The chain couples TRBV11-2 to TRBJ2-1; 9 bases fit TRBD2. From germline, CDR1 is SGHAT and CDR2 FQNNGV. V was pared by 1 base and J by 8 bases, with 9 bases of the junction left unmatched. The CDR3 loop spans 16 amino acids. Written as DNA, the CDR3 is TGTGCCAGCAGCTTAGTTGGTGCGGGAGGGTCGTATGAGCAGTTCTTC. Translating it yields CASSLVGAGGSYEQFF.